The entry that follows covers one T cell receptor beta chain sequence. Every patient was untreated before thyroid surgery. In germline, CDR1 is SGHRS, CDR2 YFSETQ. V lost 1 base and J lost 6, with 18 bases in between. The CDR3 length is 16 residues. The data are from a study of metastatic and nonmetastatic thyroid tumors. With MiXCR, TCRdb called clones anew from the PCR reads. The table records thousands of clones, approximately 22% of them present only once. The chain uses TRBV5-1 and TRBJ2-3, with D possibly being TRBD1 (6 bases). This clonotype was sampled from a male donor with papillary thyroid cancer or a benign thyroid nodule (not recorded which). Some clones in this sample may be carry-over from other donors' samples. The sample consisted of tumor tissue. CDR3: CASSLPFGQPLDTQYF. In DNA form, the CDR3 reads TGCGCCAGCAGCTTGCCTTTCGGACAGCCTTTGGATACGCAGTATTTT.